The TCR beta chain described here comes from a study of response to subunit inactivated influenza vaccine. MiXCR was run by TCRdb on the RT-PCR reads, yielding one entry per CDR3 protein. The table records 150,000 to 200,000 distinct CDR3 sequences, about 9% of them present only once. V was clipped by 7 bases and J by 1 base, with 12 bases between them. The CDR3 consists of 14 residues. CDR1 SGHTA and CDR2 FQGNSA come from the germline V gene. Study outcomes and limitations: With each seasonal influenza vaccination, the authors suggested, few new T cells are recruited.

Many counts were recorded for this clonotype. Its antigen remains unknown. This clonotype was sampled from a man between 45 and 60 years old who received an inactivated influenza vaccine. The chain uses TRBV7-2 and TRBJ2-3; no clear D gene. The sequenced sample was non-naive T cells sorted from PBMCs, obtained on the day of vaccination. CDR3 in amino acids: CASTPGRRTDTQYF. For the CDR3, the DNA is TGTGCCAGCACCCCAGGTCGTCGCACAGATACGCAGTATTTT.